This TCR beta chain was recorded in a study of shared clonotypes between healthy human individuals. Study context: Three plates were used per donor for CD4 naive, three for CD4 memory, two for CD8 naive and one for CD8 memory. Study-wide points: For naive CD4 cells, roughly 5% of clonotypes were shared across a handful of donors.

There are 13 residues in the CDR3. Germline loops: CDR1 MNHNS, CDR2 SASEGT. The ends lost 8 bases at V and 11 bases at J; junction bases unmatched: 8. Each cell subset's genomic DNA was divided evenly among several immunoSEQ plates. Measured with immunoSEQ multiplex PCR; TCRdb has only the in-frame clones, and not every one. Of about 380,000 clones listed, roughly 96% are singletons. As to this clone: Its antigen is not identified.

The sequenced sample was memory CD8+ T cells sorted from blood. Subset denoted: CD45RO+ cells pooled with CCR7-negative TemRA cells. J is TRBJ1-6 and V is TRBV6-1; the match to TRBD1 covers 8 bases. This receptor was identified in a man in his thirties or forties in good health. CDR3: CASGRQGYTPLHF. The CDR3 DNA reads as TGTGCCAGCGGGCGACAGGGGTATACACCCCTCCACTTT.